Presented here are 10 T cell receptor beta chains from one specimen sequenced in a study of cytomegalovirus exposure and HLA in healthy donors. PCR amplification relied on 60 Vbeta primers (plus 13 Jbeta primers). Clones were read by immunoSEQ multiplex PCR, and TCRdb kept only the in-frame ones, dropping some. The data hold 150,000 or so clones, with around 81% observed a single time. The sample taken for sequencing was PBMCs. These receptors came from a woman between 18 and 29 years old in good health and CMV-seropositive.

In this sample, this clone turned up a few times. The chain employs TRBV5-1 and TRBJ2-5; perhaps TRBD2 as D (5 bases). TRBJ2-7 explains the end of the DNA better; the J call may be wrong. This CDR3 region has 12 residues. Germline CDR1 is SGHRS and CDR2 is YFSETQ. The CDR3 region has the DNA TGCGCCAGCAGTCACCCGGGGTACGAGCAGTACTTC. The encoded protein is CASSHPGYEQYF.

Comment on this clone: Other DNA sequences in this specimen translate into the identical CDR3. The rearrangement links TRBV18 to TRBJ1-3; perhaps TRBD1 as D (6 bases). Trimming removed 5 bases at V and 0 bases at J, with 11 bases between. This CDR3 is built from 15 residues. Germline lookup yields CDR1 KGHSH and CDR2 LQKENI. This CDR3 reads CASSLQGNSGNTIYF. In DNA form, the CDR3 reads TGTGCCAGCTCATTACAGGGAAACTCTGGAAACACCATATATTTT.

The chain carries TRBV4-2 and TRBJ2-7; the D gene is possibly TRBD2 (6 bases). Trimming left V 0 bases short and J 2 bases short, with 11 bases between. Germline assignment: CDR1 LGHNA and CDR2 YNFKEQ. This CDR3 contains 15 residues. The CDR3 reads CASSQEAGGTYEQYF. The DNA for the CDR3 is TGTGCCAGCAGCCAAGAAGCTGGGGGGACCTACGAGCAGTACTTC.

The rearrangement joins TRBV5-6 to TRBJ1-2; possibly TRBD1 for D (6 bases). CDR1 and CDR2 (germline): SGHDT, YYEEEE. The CDR3 consists of 14 residues. With 1 base removed from V and 2 bases from J, the gap between germline ends came to 9 bases. CDR3: CASSLFDRNYGYTF. The CDR3 bases are TGTGCCAGCAGCTTGTTCGACAGGAACTATGGCTACACCTTC.

The rearrangement joins TRBV10-3 to TRBJ2-3; a possible D gene is TRBD1 (8 bases). The CDR3 consists of 13 residues. Germline-derived CDR1 and CDR2 are ENHRY and SYGVKD. Trimming shortened V by 7 bases and J by 6 bases, and 14 bases separated the two germline ends. CDR3 loop: CAITGQGGDTQYF. CDR3 in DNA: TGTGCCATCACCGGACAGGGAGGGGATACGCAGTATTTT.

In DNA form, the CDR3 reads TGTGCCAGCAGCTTCCCGGGGACAGGGGGCGAATACCAAGAGACCCAGTACTTC. Translation gives CASSFPGTGGEYQETQYF. This chain links TRBV7-8 with TRBJ2-5; 12 bases are shared with TRBD1. The V gene's germline CDR1 is SGHVS and CDR2 FQNEAQ. J lost 0 bases, V lost 3 bases, and 8 bases had no gene match. The CDR3 totals 18 residues.

The chain links TRBV28 to TRBJ2-7, with TRBD2 identical over 9 bases. The germline V gene has CDR1 MDHEN and CDR2 SYDVKM. The ends lost 1 base at V and 6 bases at J; junction bases unmatched: 7. CDR3 size: 15 residues. CDR3 DNA sequence: TGTGCCAGCAGTTTATCCCTCGCGGGGGGGCCCGAGCAGTACTTC. This encodes CASSLSLAGGPEQYF.

This chain joins TRBV29-1 and TRBJ1-1, with no clear D. The CDR3 sequence is 10 residues long. Trimming cost V 3 bases and J 7 bases, with 6 bases left between them. CDR1 is SQVTM and CDR2 is ANQGSEA in the germline V gene. DNA for the CDR3: TGCAGCGTTGAGTCTCTTGAAGCTTTCTTT. It is translated as CSVESLEAFF.

The chain carries TRBV7-9 and TRBJ2-7; weak D call: TRBD2 (6 bases). Germline lookup yields CDR1 SEHNR and CDR2 FQNEAQ (reference sequence). This CDR3 is built from 13 residues. V was pared by 5 bases and J by 3 bases, with 11 bases between. CDR3 nucleotide sequence: TGTGCCAGCAGCCCTCGGGAGAGCTACGAGCAGTACTTC. Translated, it gives CASSPRESYEQYF.

This chain connects TRBV28 to TRBJ1-5; 7 nucleotides align to TRBD1. This CDR3 contains 15 residues. J lost 7 bases, V lost 6 bases, and 12 bases had no gene match. Germline V CDR1 and CDR2: MDHEN, SYDVKM. The CDR3 loop is CASSTLGGQMQPQHF. For the CDR3, the DNA is TGTGCCAGCAGCACGCTAGGGGGACAGATGCAGCCCCAGCATTTT.